The text below deals with one T cell receptor beta chain. Antigen unknown. 5'RACE with constant-segment primers yielded barcoded, UMI-tagged TCR alpha and TCR beta cDNA libraries. One entry per CDR3 protein results from TCRdb running MiXCR on the 5' RACE reads. Of 200,000 to 300,000 distinct CDR3 sequences in the sample, 8% to 10% are singletons; the top ten hold 20% to 25%. The V gene end was trimmed by 2 bases and the J gene end by 4 bases; junction bases not matched to a gene: 5. CDR1 is DFQATT, CDR2 SNEGSKA, per germline (reference sequence). This CDR3 is built from 15 residues. This specimen belongs to a study of T-cell memory formation after mild COVID-19. Study-level findings and limits: Memory sampled before infection contained some responding clones, suggesting cross-reactive memory joined. The authors did not confirm SARS-CoV-2 specificity of second-wave clones peaking day 37. Clones that got smaller from day 15 to 85 had even CD4/CD8, while clones growing later tipped toward CD4+.

The origin of this receptor is a young man who had mild COVID-19 (a few samples of this study predate the infection). Cell type and time point are not known. The sequencing sample was made of PBMCs or a T cell subset sorted from them (not recorded which). The chain joins TRBV20-1 to TRBJ2-3; TRBD1 matches 11 bases. The CDR3 nucleotides are TGCAGTGCTAGAAACGGACAGGGGGCATCAGATACGCAGTATTTT. It specifies CSARNGQGASDTQYF.